This T cell receptor beta chain was identified during a study of CD8 T cells in Susac syndrome (dated by TCRdb to about 2019). Background for the entire study: Repertoire sequencing was used to test whether CD8+ T cell activation and differentiation in Susac syndrome was antigen driven. Clonality of the CD8+ T cell repertoire was compared between over 10 healthy donors, about 14 Susac syndrome patients and around 16 multiple sclerosis patients. The full study reports these points: The study acknowledged that relatively few individuals were included in the TCR sequencing and HLA analysis.

RNA was extracted using the RNeasy kit, and roughly 0.45 to 1 microgram was reverse transcribed with random hexamers. The immunoSEQ multiplex PCR assay, which covers 54 Vbeta and 13 Jbeta segments, was used to amplify TCR beta CDR3 regions. To correct PCR amplification bias, a synthetic template baseline was used for both primer optimization and computational correction. Processing in the source paper ran as follows. Reads were assigned to V, D and J genes according to IMGT and analyzed in immunoSEQ Analyzer, with only productive sequences retained. Clonality was computed as one minus Shannon entropy normalized by log2 of the number of productive unique sequences. For each patient and control, public and private clones were evaluated within the 100 most prevalent clones. Susac-specific clones were defined as absent from healthy and MS cohorts, over a thousand published viral clones and other ImmuneACCESS disease sequences. TCRdb reanalyzed the raw reads on its own, using fastp at Q25 for trimming and MiXCR for clone calling, and kept in-frame beta chains. Records with the same CDR3 protein are collapsed into one entry carrying the most frequent genes and DNA. In this record, the V and J calls reflect TCRdb's handling and not the investigators' own analysis. The sample has 250,000 to 350,000 distinct CDR3 sequences on record, more than 75% of them singletons. Of the sample, 0.11% is held by the ten largest clones.

Turning to this clonotype: The antigen this receptor binds is unknown. There are no base qualities to consult, and no much larger clone falls within one base.

Trimming at the junction amounts to 6 bases on V and 2 bases on J, and the germline ends lie 14 bases apart. The CDR3, cysteine through phenylalanine, is 15 amino acids long. Only CDR3 DNA remains: 45 bases, in frame from the first base. CDR1 and CDR2 (MNHEY, SVGAGI) derive from the germline V gene. Peripheral blood CD8+ and CD4+ T cells from healthy donors, Susac syndrome patients and multiple sclerosis patients were profiled by high-throughput TCR beta sequencing. The multiple sclerosis controls were treatment-naive patients who had stable or active relapsing-remitting disease and met the revised McDonald criteria. CD8+ TEMRA cells were enriched by FACS, while bulk CD8+ and CD4+ T cells were purified by magnetic negative isolation. Blood was collected in EDTA tubes and processed within 24 hours, with PBMCs isolated through density gradient centrifugation. PBMCs intended for TCR sequencing were frozen in liquid nitrogen and were later thawed in a 37 degrees C water bath. A purity of at least 90% was achieved for sorted or isolated CD4+, CD8+ and CD8+ TEMRA cells.

Input material: CD8+ T cells from PBMCs. The sequence was obtained from a human donor with multiple sclerosis. Recombination joined TRBV6-5 with TRBJ2-1, with the identity of the D gene unclear. The DNA reads TGTGCCAGCAGCTCTCGGTCGAACACCTACAATGAGCAGTTCTTC. Its amino acids are CASSSRSNTYNEQFF.